Listed here are 10 T cell receptor beta chains from one sample, sequenced in a study of T cell changes during pregnancy in multiple sclerosis. Measured with immunoSEQ multiplex PCR; TCRdb has only the in-frame clones, and not every one. This sample has tens of thousands of clones; about 89% occur once, and the top ten carry 6% to 7.5%. Sequenced material: CD8+ T cells from peripheral blood mononuclear cells, taken in the second trimester of pregnancy. All receptors derive from a female donor with multiple sclerosis, enrolled in a pregnancy study.

The V gene is TRBV27, the J gene TRBJ2-2; maybe TRBD1 (6 bases). Germline V gene sequence: CDR1 MNHEY, CDR2 SMNVEV (reference sequence). This CDR3 has 15 residues. Trimming took off 4 bases at V and 6 bases at J, with 15 bases between the two ends. The CDR3 here is CASSSSDRLPGELFF. The CDR3 DNA is TGTGCCAGCAGTTCCTCAGACAGGTTGCCCGGGGAGCTGTTTTTT.

The chain employs TRBV4-1 and TRBJ2-3; the D gene is possibly TRBD1 (5 bases). Germline V CDR1 and CDR2: MGHRA, YSYEKL. This CDR3 is 14 amino acids long. Trimming left V 4 bases short and J 2 bases short, with 10 bases between. This CDR3 reads CASSPGPHTDTQYF. CDR3 DNA sequence: TGCGCCAGCAGCCCAGGGCCCCACACAGATACGCAGTATTTT.

This chain links TRBV14 with TRBJ2-6; TRBD2 matches at 13 bases. This CDR3 has 20 residues. In germline, CDR1 is SGHDN, CDR2 FVKESK. Losses at the gene ends were 2 bases for V and 4 bases for J; bases not matched to a gene: 11. CDR3 DNA: TGTGCCAGCAGCCAACACTCCATGGGACTAGCGGGGTCAGGGGCCAACGTCCTGACTTTC. It codes for CASSQHSMGLAGSGANVLTF. Looking up the rest from reference TRBV14 and TRBJ2-6 gives the full variable domain: EAGVTQFPSHSVIEKGQTVTLRCDPISGHDNLYWYRRVMGKEIKFLLHFVKESKQDESGMPNNRFLAERTGGTYSTLKVQPAELEDSGVYFCASSQHSMGLAGSGANVLTFGAGSRLTVL.

The CDR3 here is CASSLLRRSYEQYF. The CDR3 DNA sequence: TGTGCCAGCAGTTTACTTAGGAGATCCTACGAGCAGTACTTC. The chain recombines TRBV27 with TRBJ2-7; no firm D call. This CDR3 comprises 14 residues. Germline V gene data show CDR1 as MNHEY and CDR2 as SMNVEV (reference sequence). The germline V and J ends were trimmed by 2 bases and 1 base, with 9 bases remaining between them.

The chain is built from TRBV5-6 and TRBJ2-7, with a tentative D call TRBD2 (6 bases). CDR1 SGHDT and CDR2 YYEEEE come from the germline V gene. The CDR3 is 14 residues long. Trimming removed 0 bases at V and 3 bases at J, with 10 bases between. The chain's CDR3 is CASSLAGLGYEQYF. The CDR3, as DNA: TGTGCCAGCAGCTTGGCGGGACTTGGCTACGAGCAGTACTTC.

This clone was observed once. The chain has TRBV18 and TRBJ2-1; 13 bases match TRBD2. The CDR3 consists of 15 residues. The V gene's germline CDR1 is KGHSH and CDR2 LQKENI. The V gene end was trimmed by 3 bases and the J gene end by 7 bases; junction bases not matched to a gene: 3. CDR3 residues: CASSPGLAGLNEQFF. The CDR3 DNA reads as TGTGCCAGCTCACCGGGACTAGCGGGGTTAAATGAGCAGTTCTTC.

The chain uses TRBV7-3 and TRBJ2-1; TRBD2 might be the D (5 bases). Trimming removed 2 bases at V and 0 bases at J, with 8 bases between. CDR1 SGHTA and CDR2 FQGTGA come from the germline V gene. The CDR3 runs to 15 residues. The CDR3 is CASSLESGSYNEQFF. For the CDR3, the DNA is TGTGCCAGCAGCTTAGAAAGCGGCTCCTACAATGAGCAGTTCTTC.

The J gene is TRBJ2-7, the V gene TRBV11-1, with a weak D call TRBD1 (6 bases). Germline V lookup: CDR1 SGHAT, CDR2 FQDESV (reference sequence). The CDR3 runs 13 residues. V shed 5 bases and J shed 3 bases, with 11 bases lying between them. The CDR3, as DNA: TGTGCCAGCAGCCAGGGACACCTCTACGAGCAGTACTTC. Its translation: CASSQGHLYEQYF.

CDR3 bases: TGTGCCAGCAGCTTGACTGCGGGAGCCTCCCCAGATACGCAGTATTTT. Protein product: CASSLTAGASPDTQYF. J is TRBJ2-3 and V is TRBV7-9; 7 bases fit TRBD2. The CDR3 length is 16 residues. V was pared by 3 bases and J by 4 bases, with 10 bases of the junction left unmatched. Germline lookup yields CDR1 SEHNR and CDR2 FQNEAQ (reference sequence).

This rearrangement joins TRBV29-1 to TRBJ2-3; 9 bases match TRBD2. This CDR3 spans 18 amino acids. Unmatched junction bases numbered 20, after V lost 7 bases and J lost 3 bases. From germline, CDR1 is SQVTM and CDR2 ANQGSEA. The chain's CDR3 is CSALGSGSFKSLTDTQYF. The CDR3 DNA reads as TGCAGCGCCCTAGGTAGCGGGAGTTTTAAGAGTTTAACAGATACGCAGTATTTT.